Below, one TCR beta chain is given with its context. The target of this receptor is not known. No much larger clone exists at a distance of one base, and base qualities are not known. Measured from the cysteine to the phenylalanine, the CDR3 is 19 residues long. The read is trimmed to its CDR3 DNA, 57 bases read in frame from base 1. Between the V and J ends, shortened by 0 bases and 7 bases respectively, the junction contains 25 bases. Using the deep immunoSEQ assay, TCR CDR3 regions were amplified from genomic DNA by multiplex PCR. Extracted genomic DNA from each cell subset was distributed evenly across all wells of several immunoSEQ 96-well plates, and each plate was treated as a replicate. For sorted subsets, approximately 210 ng of genomic DNA, equivalent to 25,000 to 35,000 T cell genomes, went into each replicate PCR. Purified libraries were quantified with a Qubit 3.0 fluorometer, sized on a Bioanalyzer 2100, and re-quantified with the KAPA Library Quantification kit. A separate single-read 150-cycle Illumina NextSeq 550 flow cell was used to sequence each immunoSEQ 96-well plate. As for how the authors treated the data: The immunoSEQ output contained only junctional sequences without quality scores, so filtering could not match that applied to full-length reads. To assign V/J genes and CDR3, sequences were annotated using PyIR, a Python wrapper for IgBLAST v1.9, with IMGT germline references. Any read was removed if the V/J assignment was weak (E-value above 1e-6), the CDR3 was missing, or the read contained stop codons, out-of-frame junctions, or ambiguous translated residues. V3J clonotypes were defined by identical inferred V gene, J gene, and CDR3 amino acid sequence. The percentage overlap between two repertoires was calculated by dividing the number of shared unique clonotypes by the size of the smaller repertoire. RTK rarefaction, the Chao1 estimator, and Recon v2.1 estimates of unobserved clonotypes were used to assess repertoire richness. OLGA was used to compute generation probabilities for all TCRbeta clonotypes that the gDNA method yielded from a handful of donors. TCRdb retrieved this table from immuneACCESS and kept in-frame rearrangements only. Not all clones are present; in checked studies, unresolved V genes account for under half, and no reason is known for the remainder. V and J calls and clone size are given by that table; D and trimming were obtained from the DNA. The sample records approximately 640,000 clones, 90% of which are singletons. Around a third of the sample is taken by the ten largest.

This sample was taken from a study of shared clonotypes between healthy human individuals (dated by TCRdb to 2020 to 2022). In terms of the full investigation: A couple of women and three men aged 18 to 49 years were included in the cohort. Between about 0.8 and 9 billion PBMCs per donor were obtained by leukapheresis. Blood TCR repertoires of about 5 healthy adults were deeply sequenced to estimate repertoire size and the extent of clonotype sharing between individuals. Per donor, three plates each were used for CD4 naive and CD4 memory, two for CD8 naive, and one for CD8 memory. Libraries were prepared and TCR repertoires were sequenced by different laboratories using diverse techniques, in order to increase sequencing depth and limit assay-specific biases.

The paper's findings and limits, for the study overall: Larger estimated clonotype richness was generally found for naive subsets than for memory subsets. Sharing across several donors was observed for approximately 4.6% of naive CD4, about 3.2% of naive CD8, 2.3% of memory CD4, and about 0.4% of memory CD8 clonotypes. Pairwise subsampling indicated that sequencing depth was expected to affect the degree of clonotype sharing among donors. Sampling was limited to blood, and TCR repertoires in tissue likely differ from TCR repertoires in blood. Compared with non-shared clonotypes, clonotypes shared by all four sorted-subset donors had higher generation probabilities. Rarefaction of sorted-subset datasets indicated incomplete sequencing despite the large sequencing depth. Because the study included only a small number of donors, the genetic and exposure-history diversity represented was limited.

The donors were healthy, HIV-negative adults who had no recently reported acute infections or vaccinations. Every donor was a Caucasian adult residing in Nashville, Tennessee, USA. CD8 memory samples were composed of magnetically selected CD45RO+ cells combined with CCR7-negative CD45RA+ effector memory (TemRA) cells. Blood was obtained by leukapheresis, after which PBMCs were separated by Ficoll-Histopaque density gradient centrifugation and cryopreserved in liquid nitrogen vapor phase. Analytical flow cytometry was used to check the purity and quantity of each magnetically sorted T cell population. Each sorted fraction had its genomic DNA isolated and then quantified by UV absorbance on a Nanodrop 2000c.

The clonotype was recovered from a young man in good health. Some clones in this sample may be carry-over from other donors' samples. The chain is made from TRBV23-1 and TRBJ2-1; the D gene is perhaps TRBD2, from 6 matching bases. TRBV23-1 is reported as an ORF; its role is uncertain. The sample was memory CD8+ T cells from PBMCs. Explained via the paper, the cell subset or site label denotes: CD45RO+ cells pooled with CCR7-negative TemRA cells. CDR3 loop: CASSQSPGGGGEAINEQFF. The sequenced DNA: TGCGCCAGCAGTCAATCTCCCGGGGGAGGAGGGGAGGCGATAAATGAGCAGTTCTTC.